The next 24 T cell receptor beta chains were all read from a single sample in a study of shared clonotypes between healthy human individuals (TCRdb year 2020). To prepare the library, the immunoSEQ multiplex PCR assay was applied. This is the immuneACCESS table as TCRdb keeps it, with only in-frame sequences that have V and J called. A part of the clones is gone; compared with another copy, unresolved V genes explain less than half, and the rest is unexplained. Present in this sample are 1.5 million to 2.5 million clones, over 85% of which were seen just once. The ten largest clones add up to 0.95% to 1.5% of the sample. For the CD8 naive samples, CD45RO-negative cells were positively selected for CCR7, yielding a CD45RA+CCR7+ population from which TemRA cells were excluded. Sequencing input: naive CD8+ T cells sorted from blood. The sample's cell subset or site label, decoded: CD45RA+CCR7+. These receptors were collected from a man aged 18 to 29 in good health.

The rearrangement links TRBV28 to TRBJ1-4; a possible D gene is TRBD1 (5 bases). The germline V gene encodes CDR1 MDHEN and CDR2 SYDVKM. CDR3 length equals 19 residues. V was pared by 6 bases and J by 4 bases, with 27 bases between. CDR3 sequence reads: CASSFPPPPGHKNNEKLFF. The DNA of the CDR3 is TGTGCCAGCAGCTTTCCCCCCCCGCCAGGGCACAAGAATAATGAAAAACTGTTTTTT.

The chain uses TRBV5-6 and TRBJ2-1; no reliable D call. Trimming pared 4 bases from V and 2 bases from J, leaving 13 bases between. The CDR3 consists of 15 residues. Germline V gives CDR1 SGHDT, CDR2 YYEEEE. The CDR3, as DNA: TGTGCCAGCAGCAGGCCAGCCACCCCCTACAATGAGCAGTTCTTC. This codes for CASSRPATPYNEQFF.

The chain recombines TRBV27 with TRBJ1-2; D not resolved. CDR3 length equals 13 residues. CDR1 and CDR2 (germline): MNHEY, SMNVEV (reference sequence). V dropped 6 bases and J dropped 6 bases, with 14 bases sitting between them. CDR3 DNA: TGTGCCAGCAGACCCGGGCCCTGGGATGGCTACACCTTC. Encoded protein: CASRPGPWDGYTF.

As to this clone: Different DNA sequences within this sample yield the same CDR3. This chain joins TRBV28 and TRBJ2-4; the D is unclear. Germline V gene sequence: CDR1 MDHEN, CDR2 SYDVKM. The CDR3 covers 13 residues. V gave up 3 bases and J gave up 6 bases, with 9 bases separating them. The chain's CDR3 is CASSFGEGNIQYF. The CDR3 coding sequence is TGTGCCAGCAGTTTTGGGGAAGGAAACATTCAGTACTTC.

This chain joins TRBV6-5 and TRBJ2-4; 10 bases align to TRBD2. Germline-derived CDR1 and CDR2 are MNHEY and SVGAGI. The V segment lost 8 bases and the J segment 9 bases; nucleotides outside the gene matches: 10. The CDR3 extends over 14 amino acids. The CDR3 bases are TGTGCCAGCGGCTTGAGCGGGGGGGCCGGCATTCAGTACTTC. Its translation: CASGLSGGAGIQYF.

CDR3 in amino acids: CASSFGTPAVDTEAFF. CDR3 sequence (DNA): TGCGCCAGCAGTTTCGGGACACCGGCAGTTGACACTGAAGCTTTCTTT. J is TRBJ1-1 and V is TRBV5-1; D may be TRBD1 (6 bases). The V gene lost 5 bases and the J gene lost 3 bases, with 20 bases spanning the gap. This CDR3 is built from 16 residues. The germline V gene encodes CDR1 SGHRS and CDR2 YFSETQ.

This clone was seen a single time. The V and J genes are TRBV7-9 and TRBJ1-1; D unresolved. Trimming left V 5 bases short and J 6 bases short, with 10 bases between. The CDR3 is 12 amino acids. Germline CDR1 SEHNR, CDR2 FQNEAQ (reference sequence). The CDR3 loop is CASSGNAAEAFF. CDR3 nucleotides: TGTGCCAGCAGCGGCAACGCGGCTGAAGCTTTCTTT.

This chain connects TRBV19 to TRBJ2-7; possibly TRBD1 for D (6 bases). The ends were cut back, 5 bases at V and 0 bases at J, with 26 bases in the middle. The germline CDR1 and CDR2 sequences are LNHDA and SQIVND (reference sequence). This CDR3 region has 19 residues. The CDR3 is CASSATWTPGQTNSYEQYF. CDR3 nucleotide sequence: TGTGCCAGTAGTGCAACCTGGACCCCAGGACAGACTAACTCCTACGAGCAGTACTTC.

The chain joins TRBV6-5 to TRBJ1-2; 8 positions match TRBD1. The germline gives CDR1 MNHEY, CDR2 SVGAGI. With V trimmed by 0 bases and J by 5 bases, 8 bases remained unmatched. CDR3 length equals 16 residues. The CDR3, as DNA: TGTGCCAGCAGTTACTCCGCGGGACAGGTGGTTTATGGCTACACCTTC. It yields the protein CASSYSAGQVVYGYTF.

The V gene is TRBV27, the J gene TRBJ2-1; tentative D call: TRBD1 (5 bases). The CDR3 runs 11 residues. Per germline, CDR1 MNHEY and CDR2 SMNVEV (reference sequence). Trimming shortened V by 6 bases and J by 7 bases, and 7 bases separated the two germline ends. CDR3 loop: CASRQGNEQFF. As DNA, the CDR3 is TGTGCCAGCAGGCAGGGAAATGAGCAGTTCTTC.

This rearrangement joins TRBV6-5 to TRBJ2-7, with D possibly being TRBD2 (5 bases). Germline V gene data show CDR1 as MNHEY and CDR2 as SVGAGI. This CDR3 contains 15 residues. V lost 4 bases, J lost 0 bases, and 13 bases lay in between. The CDR3: CASSSSVTSSYEQYF. Written as DNA, the CDR3 is TGTGCCAGCAGTTCCTCGGTCACTAGCTCCTACGAGCAGTACTTC.

The rearrangement links TRBV6-1 to TRBJ1-2; no definite D call. Between the trimmed V and J ends, which lost 3 bases and 1 base, there was a span of 12 bases. From germline, CDR1 is MNHNS and CDR2 SASEGT. The CDR3 loop spans 15 amino acids. The CDR3: CASSDRGIGNYGYTF. The CDR3, as DNA: TGTGCCAGCAGTGATCGAGGGATCGGTAACTATGGCTACACCTTC.

The chain uses TRBV6-1 and TRBJ1-1; D unresolved. This CDR3 region has 15 residues. With 2 bases removed from V and 0 bases from J, the gap between germline ends came to 10 bases. Germline V CDR1 and CDR2: MNHNS, SASEGT. CDR3 DNA: TGTGCCAGCAGTGAAACAGCGACTATGAACACTGAAGCTTTCTTT. Its translation: CASSETATMNTEAFF.

CDR3 in DNA: TGTGCCAGCACCCTAATGTCGGGGACATTCTATGGCTACACCTTC. It specifies CASTLMSGTFYGYTF. V is TRBV28 and J is TRBJ1-2, with a weak D call TRBD1 (6 bases). The CDR3 sequence is 15 residues long. V was pared by 7 bases and J by 4 bases, with 19 bases between. The V gene's germline CDR1 is MDHEN and CDR2 SYDVKM.

This clone showed up just once. The gene calls are TRBV2 and TRBJ1-2, with 7 bases lining up with TRBD1. The V segment lost 5 bases and the J segment 4 bases; nucleotides outside the gene matches: 7. Germline V gene sequence: CDR1 SNHLY, CDR2 FYNNEI. This CDR3 has 14 amino acids. This CDR3 reads CASSPMTGPYGYTF. As DNA, the CDR3 is TGTGCCAGCAGTCCCATGACAGGGCCCTATGGCTACACCTTC.

This clone appeared once. The chain carries TRBV5-6 and TRBJ2-2, with a possible D match to TRBD2 (5 bases). The V and J ends lost 2 bases and 1 base respectively, with 6 bases between them. CDR1 is SGHDT, CDR2 YYEEEE, per germline. The CDR3 is 14 amino acids. CDR3 residues: CASSLAENTGELFF. DNA of the CDR3: TGTGCCAGCAGCTTAGCGGAGAACACCGGGGAGCTGTTTTTT.

The V call is TRBV7-9, the J call TRBJ2-7; 11 bases align to TRBD1. Germline CDR1 reads SEHNR; CDR2 reads FQNEAQ (reference sequence). CDR3 length: 15 amino acids. The trim removed 1 base at V and 5 bases at J, leaving 4 bases unmatched. In DNA form, the CDR3 reads TGTGCCAGCAGCTTAGATTGGGGACAGGGGGACGAGCAGTACTTC. This sequence encodes CASSLDWGQGDEQYF.

J is TRBJ1-2 and V is TRBV27; D gene ambiguous. V was shortened by 5 bases and J by 4 bases, with 14 bases between the two germline ends. Germline loops: CDR1 MNHEY, CDR2 SMNVEV (reference sequence). This CDR3 is 14 amino acids long. In DNA form, the CDR3 reads TGTGCCAGCAGTCCGAGGGAGGAGGCCTATGGCTACACCTTC. This encodes CASSPREEAYGYTF.

The genes are TRBV5-4 and TRBJ1-4; 10 nucleotides agree with TRBD1. The V gene's germline CDR1 is SGHNT and CDR2 YYREEE (reference sequence). The CDR3 extends over 15 amino acids. The V gene end was trimmed by 0 bases and the J gene end by 10 bases; junction bases not matched to a gene: 6. CDR3 residues: CASSLEGTGEGKLFF. The CDR3, as DNA: TGTGCCAGCAGCTTGGAGGGGACAGGGGAAGGAAAACTGTTTTTT. Combining the CDR3 with reference TRBV5-4 and TRBJ1-4 gives the whole variable domain ETGVTQSPTHLIKTRGQQVTLRCSSQSGHNTVSWYQQALGQGPQFIFQYYREEENGRGNFPPRFSGLQFPNYSSELNVNALELDDSALYLCASSLEGTGEGKLFFGSGTQLSVL.

The chain couples TRBV6-6 to TRBJ2-5, with 12 nucleotides matching TRBD2. The V gene end was trimmed by 4 bases and the J gene end by 5 bases; junction bases not matched to a gene: 8. Germline values: CDR1 MNHNY, CDR2 SVGAGI (reference sequence). This CDR3 has 16 residues. This chain's CDR3 is CASSFRLAGVRETQYF. The CDR3 DNA sequence: TGTGCCAGCAGTTTCCGACTAGCGGGGGTTCGGGAGACCCAGTACTTC.

About this clone: In the same sample, other DNA sequences code for this CDR3. The chain combines TRBV29-1 with TRBJ2-5; D is ambiguous. Germline CDR1 is SQVTM and CDR2 is ANQGSEA. The CDR3 is 9 amino acids. The V end was cut by 4 bases, the J end by 5 bases, with 2 bases between. The CDR3 bases are TGCAGCGTTGGTGAGACCCAGTACTTC. Its protein product is CSVGETQYF.

The sample holds one count of this clone. V usage is TRBV7-8 and J usage is TRBJ1-2; 8 bases are shared with TRBD1. Trimming cost V 7 bases and J 4 bases; bases outside gene matches: 8. The CDR3 totals 14 residues. The germline V gene has CDR1 SGHVS and CDR2 FQNEAQ. CDR3 sequence reads: CASTPSGQGYGYTF. CDR3 sequence (DNA): TGTGCCAGCACCCCCTCCGGACAGGGCTATGGCTACACCTTC.

V usage is TRBV7-6 and J usage is TRBJ2-2; D is possibly TRBD2 (6 bases). Germline V gives CDR1 SGHVS, CDR2 FNYEAQ. This CDR3 contains 16 residues. The V gene lost 7 bases and the J gene lost 6 bases, with 21 bases spanning the gap. CDR3 protein: CASNKDGRGRAGELFF. The CDR3 region has the DNA TGTGCCAGCAATAAGGACGGGAGAGGTCGGGCCGGGGAGCTGTTTTTT.

The gene calls are TRBV7-8 and TRBJ2-7; no clear D. The length of the CDR3 is 15 residues. Per germline, CDR1 SGHVS and CDR2 FQNEAQ. The ends were cut back, 5 bases at V and 2 bases at J, with 16 bases in the middle. CDR3 sequence (DNA): TGTGCCAGCAGCGCGCAGGTCGCCTCCACCTACGAGCAGTACTTC. It specifies CASSAQVASTYEQYF.